The present T cell receptor (beta chain) was sequenced within a study of T cell changes during pregnancy in multiple sclerosis (dated by TCRdb to the late 2010s). The study in broad terms: The study looked at changes in the T cell repertoire across pregnancy in women with multiple sclerosis.

The library was made by the immunoSEQ multiplex PCR assay. This immuneACCESS table, as held by TCRdb, lists in-frame sequences with V and J called but not all clones. Of the missing ones, under half trace to an unresolved V gene in checked studies; the others have no known cause. Present in this sample are approximately 88,000 clones, 85% to 95% of which were seen just once. Less than 2.5% of the sample comes from the top ten. With regard to this clone: Its cognate antigen has yet to be identified. Base qualities are not provided; no much larger clone lies one nucleotide away.

The trim is 1 base for V and 0 bases for J, with a gap of 8 bases between the germline ends. The germline V gene specifies SGHRS as CDR1 and YFSETQ as CDR2. From cysteine to phenylalanine, the CDR3 is 15 amino acids long. Kept here is only the CDR3 DNA, which spans 45 bases and is read in frame from base 1. The source of this sequence is a female donor with multiple sclerosis, enrolled in a pregnancy study. The chain links TRBV5-1 with TRBJ1-3, and the D gene may be TRBD1, 5 bases matching. The material was peripheral blood, obtained in the third trimester of pregnancy. The nucleotide sequence is TGCGCCAGCAGCTTGAAGACAGCCTCTGGAAACACCATATATTTT. Its amino acids are CASSLKTASGNTIYF.